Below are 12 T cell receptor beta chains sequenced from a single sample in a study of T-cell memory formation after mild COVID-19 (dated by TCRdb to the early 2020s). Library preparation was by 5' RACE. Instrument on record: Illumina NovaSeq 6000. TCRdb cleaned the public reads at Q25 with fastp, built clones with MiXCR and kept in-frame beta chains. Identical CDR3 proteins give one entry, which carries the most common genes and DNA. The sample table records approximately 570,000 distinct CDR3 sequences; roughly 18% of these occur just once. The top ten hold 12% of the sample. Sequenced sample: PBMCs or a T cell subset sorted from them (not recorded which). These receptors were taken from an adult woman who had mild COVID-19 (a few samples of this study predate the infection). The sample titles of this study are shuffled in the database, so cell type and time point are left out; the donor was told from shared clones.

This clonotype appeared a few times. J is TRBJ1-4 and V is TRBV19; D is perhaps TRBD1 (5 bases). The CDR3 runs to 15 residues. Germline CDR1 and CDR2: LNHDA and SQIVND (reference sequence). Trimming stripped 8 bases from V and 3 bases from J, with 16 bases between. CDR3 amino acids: CASRPGVGPNEKLFF. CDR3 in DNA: TGTGCCAGTCGTCCGGGGGTTGGACCTAATGAAAAACTGTTTTTT. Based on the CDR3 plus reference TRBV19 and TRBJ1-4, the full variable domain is DGGITQSPKYLFRKEGQNVTLSCEQNLNHDAMYWYRQDPGQGLRLIYYSQIVNDFQKGDIAEGYSVSREKKESFPLTVTSAQKNPTAFYLCASRPGVGPNEKLFFGSGTQLSVL.

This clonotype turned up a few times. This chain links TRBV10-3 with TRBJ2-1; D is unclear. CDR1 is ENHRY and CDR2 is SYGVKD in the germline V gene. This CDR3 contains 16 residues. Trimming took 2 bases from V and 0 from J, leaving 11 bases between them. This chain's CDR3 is CAISEVPPSSYNEQFF. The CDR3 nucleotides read TGTGCCATCAGTGAGGTGCCCCCTAGCTCCTACAATGAGCAGTTCTTC.

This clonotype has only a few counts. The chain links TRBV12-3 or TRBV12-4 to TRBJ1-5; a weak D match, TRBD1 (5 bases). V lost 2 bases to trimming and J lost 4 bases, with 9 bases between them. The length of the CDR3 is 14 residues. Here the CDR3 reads CASSLMGTNQPQHF. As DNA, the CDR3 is TGTGCCAGCAGTTTAATGGGGACTAATCAGCCCCAGCATTTT.

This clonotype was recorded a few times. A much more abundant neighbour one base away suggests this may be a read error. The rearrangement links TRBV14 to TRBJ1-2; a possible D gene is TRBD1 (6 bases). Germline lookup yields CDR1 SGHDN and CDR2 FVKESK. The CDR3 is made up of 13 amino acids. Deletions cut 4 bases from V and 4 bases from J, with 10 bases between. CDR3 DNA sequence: TGTGCCAGCAGCCCGGACAGTACCTATGGCTACACCTTC. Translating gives CASSPDSTYGYTF.

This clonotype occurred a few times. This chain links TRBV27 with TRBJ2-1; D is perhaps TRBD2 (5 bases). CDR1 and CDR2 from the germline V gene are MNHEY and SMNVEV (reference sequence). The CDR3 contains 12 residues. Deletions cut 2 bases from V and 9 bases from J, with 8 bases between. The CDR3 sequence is CASSLGAAEQFF. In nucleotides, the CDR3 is TGTGCCAGCAGTTTAGGAGCGGCTGAGCAGTTCTTC.

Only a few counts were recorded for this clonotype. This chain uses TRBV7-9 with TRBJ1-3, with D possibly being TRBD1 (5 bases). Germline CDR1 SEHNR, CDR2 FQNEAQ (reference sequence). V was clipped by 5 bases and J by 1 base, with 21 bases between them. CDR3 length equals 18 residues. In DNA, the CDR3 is TGTGCCAGCAGCCTTAGCACCTTCAGGGTGGGATCTGGAAACACCATATATTTT. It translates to CASSLSTFRVGSGNTIYF.

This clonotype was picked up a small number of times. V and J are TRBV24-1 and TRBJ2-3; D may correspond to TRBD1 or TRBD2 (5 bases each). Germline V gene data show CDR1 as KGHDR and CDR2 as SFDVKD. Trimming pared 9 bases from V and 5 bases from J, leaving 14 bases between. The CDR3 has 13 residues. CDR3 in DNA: TGTGCCACCGGCCGGGGCAGCGGAGATACGCAGTATTTT. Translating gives CATGRGSGDTQYF.

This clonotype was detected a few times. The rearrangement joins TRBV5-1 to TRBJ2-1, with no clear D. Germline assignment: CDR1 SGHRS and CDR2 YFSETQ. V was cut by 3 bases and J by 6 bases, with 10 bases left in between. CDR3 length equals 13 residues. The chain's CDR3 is CASSYRVPNEQFF. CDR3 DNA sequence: TGCGCCAGCAGCTACCGGGTTCCCAATGAGCAGTTCTTC.

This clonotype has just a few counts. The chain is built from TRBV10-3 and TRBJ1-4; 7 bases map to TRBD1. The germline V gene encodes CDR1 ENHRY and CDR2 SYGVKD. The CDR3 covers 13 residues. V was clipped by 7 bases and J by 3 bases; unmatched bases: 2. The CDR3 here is CAITDRPNEKLFF. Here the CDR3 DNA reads TGTGCCATCACGGACAGGCCTAATGAAAAACTGTTTTTT.

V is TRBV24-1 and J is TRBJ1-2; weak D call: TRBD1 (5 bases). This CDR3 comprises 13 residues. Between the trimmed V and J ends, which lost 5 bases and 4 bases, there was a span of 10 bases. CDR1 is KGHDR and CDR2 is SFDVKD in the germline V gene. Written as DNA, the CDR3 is TGTGCCACCAGTGTCGGGGGAGGCTATGGCTACACCTTC. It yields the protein CATSVGGGYGYTF.

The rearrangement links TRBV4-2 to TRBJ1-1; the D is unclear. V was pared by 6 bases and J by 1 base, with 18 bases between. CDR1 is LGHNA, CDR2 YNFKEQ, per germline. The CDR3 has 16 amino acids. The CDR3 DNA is TGTGCCAGCAGTCAACCGACATACAGACGGAACACTGAAGCTTTCTTT. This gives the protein CASSQPTYRRNTEAFF.

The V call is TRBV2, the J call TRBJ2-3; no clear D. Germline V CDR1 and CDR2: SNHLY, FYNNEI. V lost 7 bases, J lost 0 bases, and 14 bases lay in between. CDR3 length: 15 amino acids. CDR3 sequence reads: CASTRTRLSTDTQYF. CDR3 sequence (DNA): TGTGCCAGCACAAGGACGAGGCTTAGCACAGATACGCAGTATTTT.